This T cell receptor (beta chain) was profiled in a study of blood T cell repertoires in COVID-19. Profiling relied on immunoSEQ multiplex PCR, and the TCRdb table lists in-frame clones only, not all of them. Found here are roughly 52,000 clones, 82% of them singletons; the top ten hold 11%. This clone was detected only once. This CDR3 is built from 11 residues. V shed 3 bases and J shed 9 bases, with 6 bases lying between them. From germline, CDR1 is LNHDA and CDR2 SQIVND (reference sequence). This clonotype originated in an elderly man with COVID-19, enrolled during active disease. The sequencing input was peripheral blood. This chain links TRBV19 with TRBJ2-1; the D gene is possibly TRBD1 (5 bases). The CDR3 DNA follows: TGTGCCAGTAGTATCGACAGTGAGCAGTTCTTC. This encodes CASSIDSEQFF.